The next 15 T cell receptor beta chains were all read from a single sample in a study of shared clonotypes between healthy human individuals. The assay was immunoSEQ multiplex PCR, and TCRdb's table has in-frame clones only and misses some. This table holds 2,500,000 or so clones, 92% found once. Sequencing was carried out using naive CD4+ T cells from PBMCs. The subset: CD45RA+ positively selected. These receptors were taken from a man aged 18-30 years in good health. Some clones in this sample may be carry-over from other donors' samples.

The J gene is TRBJ2-3, the V gene TRBV28; 8 bases map to TRBD2. The germline V gene encodes CDR1 MDHEN and CDR2 SYDVKM. This CDR3 has 17 amino acids. V lost 4 bases, J lost 6 bases, and 15 bases stayed unmatched. This chain's CDR3 is CASSSPRYSGILDTQYF. The CDR3 DNA follows: TGTGCCAGCAGTTCCCCCCGTTATAGCGGGATCCTGGATACGCAGTATTTT. Using reference TRBV28 and TRBJ2-3 for the parts outside the CDR3, the full variable domain is DVKVTQSSRYLVKRTGEKVFLECVQDMDHENMFWYRQDPGLGLRLIYFSYDVKMKEKGDIPEGYSVSREKKERFSLILESASTNQTSMYLCASSSPRYSGILDTQYFGPGTRLTVL.

The gene calls are TRBV28 and TRBJ2-1, with D possibly matching TRBD1 (5 bases). The CDR3 runs to 14 residues. Germline V CDR1 and CDR2: MDHEN, SYDVKM. Trimming removed 1 base from V and 8 bases from J, with 12 bases in between. In nucleotides, the CDR3 is TGTGCCAGCAGTTTATCCGGCAGGGTACATGAGCAGTTCTTC. Its protein is CASSLSGRVHEQFF.

The chain carries TRBV29-1 and TRBJ2-4; TRBD1 aligns across 8 bases. V shed 6 bases and J 8 bases; nucleotides not matched to a gene: 6. The CDR3 runs to 12 residues. CDR1 is SQVTM, CDR2 ANQGSEA, per germline. CDR3 in DNA: TGCAGCGTCGCAGGGGGCGAGGACATTCAGTACTTC. It yields the protein CSVAGGEDIQYF.

The chain recombines TRBV28 with TRBJ2-7; 9 nucleotides agree with TRBD1. This CDR3 has 16 amino acids. With 3 bases clipped from V and 2 bases from J, the junction kept 8 bases outside the gene matches. The germline CDR1 and CDR2 sequences are MDHEN and SYDVKM. The CDR3 nucleotides are TGTGCCAGCAGTTTGACCGGGACAGGGAAGACCTACGAGCAGTACTTC. Protein product: CASSLTGTGKTYEQYF.

The chain joins TRBV4-3 to TRBJ2-6; no clear D. Trimming pared 1 base from V and 1 base from J, leaving 8 bases between. This CDR3 contains 16 residues. Germline CDR1 reads LGHNA; CDR2 reads YSLEER. CDR3 in DNA: TGCGCCAGCAGCCAAGTTCCGTATTCTGGGGCCAACGTCCTGACTTTC. Its protein product is CASSQVPYSGANVLTF.

This clone was found once. The chain recombines TRBV5-1 with TRBJ2-1, with a possible D match to TRBD2 (5 bases). CDR1 and CDR2 from the germline V gene are SGHRS and YFSETQ. V was clipped by 4 bases and J by 2 bases, with 10 bases between them. The CDR3 runs 14 residues. CDR3 nucleotide sequence: TGCGCCAGCAGCGAGGGCGCGCCCTACAATGAGCAGTTCTTC. The encoded protein is CASSEGAPYNEQFF. The full variable domain, its missing parts supplied by reference TRBV5-1 and TRBJ2-1, is KAGVTQTPRYLIKTRGQQVTLSCSPISGHRSVSWYQQTPGQGLQFLFEYFSETQRNKGNFPGRFSGRQFSNSRSEMNVSTLELGDSALYLCASSEGAPYNEQFFGPGTRLTVL.

The chain recombines TRBV9 with TRBJ2-1; a possible D gene is TRBD1 (6 bases). Germline CDR1 SGDLS, CDR2 YYNGEE. Trimming pared 0 bases from V and 5 bases from J, leaving 12 bases between. CDR3 length: 15 amino acids. The DNA of the CDR3 is TGTGCCAGCAGCGTAGCTCCCACAGGGCACAATGAGCAGTTCTTC. It translates to CASSVAPTGHNEQFF.

The J gene is TRBJ2-1, the V gene TRBV9, with 7 bases that match TRBD2. The CDR3 consists of 16 residues. V was clipped by 0 bases and J by 4 bases; unmatched bases: 7. Germline V gene lookup returns CDR1 SGDLS and CDR2 YYNGEE. CDR3 in amino acids: CASSVAPSGNYNEQFF. CDR3 DNA: TGTGCCAGCAGCGTAGCGCCTAGCGGAAATTACAATGAGCAGTTCTTC.

This clone has only a few counts. The CDR3 reads CASSLGQERAFF. CDR3 nucleotide sequence: TGCGCCAGCAGCTTAGGACAGGAACGGGCTTTCTTT. This chain connects TRBV5-1 to TRBJ1-1, with 7 bases aligning to TRBD1. The V gene end was trimmed by 2 bases and the J gene end by 11 bases; junction bases not matched to a gene: 6. The CDR3 has 12 residues. Per germline, CDR1 SGHRS and CDR2 YFSETQ.

V gene TRBV27 combines with J gene TRBJ2-1, with 8 nucleotides matching TRBD2. The length of the CDR3 is 16 residues. V lost 6 bases, J lost 2 bases, and 9 bases stayed unmatched. Germline V gene lookup returns CDR1 MNHEY and CDR2 SMNVEV (reference sequence). The CDR3 DNA is TGTGCCAGCAGGCAAATTAGCGGGACCCCCTACAATGAGCAGTTCTTC. Translated, it gives CASRQISGTPYNEQFF.

V is TRBV12-5 and J is TRBJ1-1; 8 bases map to TRBD1. V trimming: 0 bases; J trimming: 6 bases; junction bases outside the gene matches: 3. This CDR3 is built from 14 residues. In germline, CDR1 is LGHNT, CDR2 FRNRAP. The CDR3 region has the DNA TGTGCTAGTGGTTTGGTGCCGGACAGGGCTGAAGCTTTCTTT. Encoded protein: CASGLVPDRAEAFF.

The V call is TRBV5-1, the J call TRBJ2-1; D unclear. The germline CDR1 and CDR2 sequences are SGHRS and YFSETQ. This CDR3 contains 15 residues. V was pared by 7 bases and J by 4 bases, with 18 bases between. The CDR3, as DNA: TGCGCCAGCCGCCCTTGGGTAGAACCATACAATGAGCAGTTCTTC. Translating gives CASRPWVEPYNEQFF.

V gene TRBV7-9 combines with J gene TRBJ1-3; D call uncertain. This CDR3 is built from 13 residues. V lost 5 bases, J lost 8 bases, and 13 bases lay in between. Germline CDR1 and CDR2: SEHNR and FQNEAQ (reference sequence). In nucleotides, the CDR3 is TGTGCCAGCAGCCCGGGGAGTTGGGACACCATATATTTT. Encoded protein: CASSPGSWDTIYF.

This clone was detected once. The gene calls are TRBV28 and TRBJ2-5; D unclear. V was trimmed by 3 bases and J by 0 bases, leaving 11 bases between them. The CDR3 is 15 residues long. Germline V gene sequence: CDR1 MDHEN, CDR2 SYDVKM. CDR3 DNA: TGTGCCAGCAGTTTCGGTTTCAGTCACCAAGAGACCCAGTACTTC. This sequence encodes CASSFGFSHQETQYF.

This chain links TRBV29-1 with TRBJ2-5, with D maybe TRBD2 (5 bases). The germline V and J ends were trimmed by 2 bases and 2 bases, with 12 bases remaining between them. The germline V gene encodes CDR1 SQVTM and CDR2 ANQGSEA. The CDR3 is 14 amino acids. CDR3 sequence (DNA): TGCAGCGTTGAATTAGGCAGGAGGCAAGAGACCCAGTACTTC. Encoded protein: CSVELGRRQETQYF.